The clone carrying this T cell receptor beta chain was found a few times. The antigen is not known. The sample belongs to a study of T-cell memory formation after mild COVID-19. Study outcomes and limitations: The pre-infection memory compartment contained some responding clones, suggesting cross-reactive memory joined. The second-wave clones peaking on day 37 were not confirmed as SARS-CoV-2-specific.

CDR1 and CDR2 (germline): DFQATT, SNEGSKA (reference sequence). This CDR3 is 15 amino acids long. With 1 base removed from V and 6 bases from J, the gap between germline ends came to 16 bases. TCRdb recomputed calls from the 5' RACE reads with MiXCR, one row per CDR3 protein. The sample records 110,000 to 150,000 distinct CDR3 sequences, approximately 25% being singletons. This chain links TRBV20-1 with TRBJ2-1, with D perhaps TRBD2 (6 bases). The sample consisted of PBMCs or a T cell subset sorted from them (not recorded which). The sequence was collected from an adult woman who had mild COVID-19 (a few samples of this study predate the infection). Cell type and time point are not known. The CDR3 loop is CSARGGLTAFNEQFF. The CDR3 DNA sequence: TGCAGTGCTAGAGGGGGACTTACGGCATTCAATGAGCAGTTCTTC.